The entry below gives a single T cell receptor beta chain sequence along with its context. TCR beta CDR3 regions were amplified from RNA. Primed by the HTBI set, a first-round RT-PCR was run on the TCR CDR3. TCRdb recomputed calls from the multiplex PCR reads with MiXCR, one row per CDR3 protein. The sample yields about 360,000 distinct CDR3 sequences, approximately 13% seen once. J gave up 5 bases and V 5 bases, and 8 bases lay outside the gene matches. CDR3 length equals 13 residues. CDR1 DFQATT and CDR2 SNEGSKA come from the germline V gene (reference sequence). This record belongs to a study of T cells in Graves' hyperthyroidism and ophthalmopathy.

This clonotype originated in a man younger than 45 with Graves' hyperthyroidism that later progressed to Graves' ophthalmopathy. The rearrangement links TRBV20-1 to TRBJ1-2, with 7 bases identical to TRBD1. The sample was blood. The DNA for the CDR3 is TGCAGTGCTCCCCCCGGGACAGATTATGGCTACACCTTC. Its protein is CSAPPGTDYGYTF.